A single TCR beta chain is shown here with its context. Its antigen is not known. Using immunoSEQ multiplex PCR, the repertoire was profiled, and TCRdb retains in-frame clones only, with some absent. The table lists about 2.4 million clones, 80% to 95% of them singletons, with about 0.34% in the top ten. This sample was included in a study of shared clonotypes between healthy human individuals. Donors comprised only Caucasian adults living in Nashville, Tennessee. Points from the study as a whole: Genetic and exposure-history diversity was limited by the small donor number.

The sequencing input was naive CD4+ T cells from PBMCs. The subset here: CD45RA+ positively selected. This TCR was recovered from a man aged 18 to 29 in good health. Some clones in this sample may be carry-over from other donors' samples.

The CDR3, as DNA: TGCAGCGTCTCCAGGGCCTTCGGTCCTGGAGAGCAGTACTTC. Its protein product is CSVSRAFGPGEQYF. This chain uses TRBV29-1 with TRBJ2-7; D perhaps matches TRBD1 (5 bases). V lost 6 bases and J lost 7, with 22 bases in between. The germline V gene encodes CDR1 SQVTM and CDR2 ANQGSEA. The CDR3 is 14 amino acids.